The clone carrying this T cell receptor (beta chain) showed up many times. Its antigen is undetermined. MiXCR, applied by TCRdb to the 5' RACE reads, yields one record per CDR3 protein. Among around 130,000 distinct CDR3 sequences listed, approximately 9.9% were seen once. The CDR3 runs to 16 residues. The V and J ends lost 2 bases and 2 bases respectively, with 14 bases between them. In germline, CDR1 is SGHRS, CDR2 YFSETQ. This entry is derived from a study of CD8 T cells in ankylosing spondylitis. Study conclusions and caveats: According to the report, clones linked to the disease were significantly enriched in matched synovial fluid samples taken from ankylosing spondylitis patients.

This chain links TRBV5-1 with TRBJ2-1; tentative D call: TRBD1 (6 bases). The sequence derives from a male donor with ankylosing spondylitis or in good health (not recorded which). Sequencing input: blood, either unsorted or a sorted T cell fraction (not recorded which). CDR3: CASSLGTGHPYNEQFF. CDR3 coding DNA: TGCGCCAGCAGCTTAGGCACGGGACATCCCTACAATGAGCAGTTCTTC.